Each of the 14 T cell receptor beta chains below was sequenced from the same sample in a study of cytomegalovirus exposure and HLA in healthy donors (dated by TCRdb to about 2017). Preparation of the library involved the immunoSEQ multiplex PCR assay. The multiplex PCR relied on a mix of 60 forward primers for TCR Vbeta segments and 13 reverse primers for TCR Jbeta segments. This immuneACCESS table, as held by TCRdb, lists in-frame sequences with V and J called but not all clones. Of the missing ones, under half trace to an unresolved V gene in checked studies; the others have no known cause. Recorded for this sample are approximately 160,000 clones; approximately 70% of them occurred a single time. The ten largest clones represent 4.5% to 5% of the sample. The material sequenced was PBMCs. Receptors originate from a man aged 18 to 29 in good health and CMV-seropositive.

This clone occurred once. The chain links TRBV30 to TRBJ1-5, with 11 bases fitting TRBD1. J was trimmed by 6 bases and V by 4 bases; bases with no gene match: 8. The germline V gene encodes CDR1 GTSNPN and CDR2 SVGIG (reference sequence). This CDR3 has 15 amino acids. In DNA, the CDR3 is TGTGCCTGGACACCCGGGACAGGGGGAAGTCAGCCCCAGCATTTT. As protein: CAWTPGTGGSQPQHF.

The chain joins TRBV5-1 to TRBJ2-5; TRBD2 matches at 9 bases. The junction had 10 bases not matched to a gene; V was cut back by 0 bases and J by 4 bases. Germline V gene data show CDR1 as SGHRS and CDR2 as YFSETQ. The CDR3 totals 17 residues. The CDR3 sequence is CASSLGIAGVGGETQYF. The CDR3 coding sequence is TGCGCCAGCAGCTTGGGGATAGCGGGAGTGGGAGGAGAGACCCAGTACTTC.

The chain recombines TRBV5-6 with TRBJ1-6, with 8 bases fitting TRBD1. The V and J ends lost 1 base and 6 bases, in that order; junction bases with no gene match: 6. CDR1 is SGHDT and CDR2 is YYEEEE in the germline V gene. This CDR3 spans 16 amino acids. Here the CDR3 reads CASSLFGTGPNSPLHF. The CDR3 nucleotides are TGTGCCAGCAGCTTGTTTGGGACAGGACCTAATTCACCCCTCCACTTT.

This chain joins TRBV5-1 and TRBJ1-1; D is undetermined. The germline gives CDR1 SGHRS, CDR2 YFSETQ. CDR3 length: 15 residues. Trimming shortened V by 0 bases and J by 0 bases, and 9 bases separated the two germline ends. The CDR3 protein is CASSLGSTLNTEAFF. The CDR3 nucleotides read TGCGCCAGCAGCTTGGGTAGCACATTGAACACTGAAGCTTTCTTT.

This chain uses TRBV11-2 with TRBJ2-3, with D perhaps matching TRBD2 (6 bases). V shed 1 base and J shed 10 bases, with 12 bases lying between them. The germline V gene has CDR1 SGHAT and CDR2 FQNNGV. This CDR3 has 13 residues. CDR3 nucleotides: TGTGCCAGCAGCTTAGTTCAGGGAGGTCCGCAGTATTTT. Its protein is CASSLVQGGPQYF.

This clone was counted a single time. The V call is TRBV11-2, the J call TRBJ2-5; 8 bases are shared with TRBD1. The CDR3 extends over 14 amino acids. CDR1 is SGHAT, CDR2 FQNNGV, per germline. V lost 5 bases to trimming and J lost 5 bases; unmatched junction nucleotides: 7. The CDR3 loop is CASSTRTGWETQYF. CDR3 in DNA: TGTGCCAGCAGCACCCGGACAGGGTGGGAGACCCAGTACTTC.

V is TRBV15 and J is TRBJ2-5; D gene unclear. The CDR3 sequence is 14 residues long. Trimming shortened V by 5 bases and J by 2 bases, and 12 bases separated the two germline ends. Germline loops: CDR1 LNHNV, CDR2 YYDKDF (reference sequence). The CDR3 protein is CATSPRNNQETQYF. CDR3 bases: TGTGCCACCAGCCCCAGGAACAATCAAGAGACCCAGTACTTC.

V usage is TRBV9 and J usage is TRBJ1-5; 9 positions agree with TRBD1. Germline V gene sequence: CDR1 SGDLS, CDR2 YYNGEE. V lost 2 bases to trimming and J lost 1 base; unmatched junction nucleotides: 1. The CDR3 has 15 amino acids. CDR3 region: CASSVTGGSNQPQHF. The CDR3 DNA is TGTGCCAGCAGCGTGACAGGGGGAAGCAATCAGCCCCAGCATTTT.

The CDR3 DNA sequence: TGTGCCAGCGGCAGTTCCGGGGAGCTGTTTTTT. It specifies CASGSSGELFF. The chain links TRBV6-1 to TRBJ2-2; D not certain. CDR3 size: 11 residues. The germline V and J ends were trimmed by 8 bases and 6 bases, with 7 bases remaining between them. Germline values: CDR1 MNHNS, CDR2 SASEGT.

In its sample, this clone was seen once. The chain combines TRBV5-8 with TRBJ2-7, with 12 bases fitting TRBD1. V lost 4 bases and J lost 5; bases outside the gene matches: 4. This CDR3 has 14 residues. The germline V gene encodes CDR1 SGHTS and CDR2 YDEGEE. The CDR3 protein is CASSPGTGGDEQYV. The CDR3 DNA follows: TGTGCCAGCAGCCCGGGGACAGGGGGCGACGAGCAGTACGTC.

This sequence joins TRBV5-1 and TRBJ1-5; the D is unclear. This CDR3 region has 14 residues. Germline lookup yields CDR1 SGHRS and CDR2 YFSETQ. The V gene lost 1 base and the J gene lost 4 bases, with 9 bases spanning the gap. CDR3 bases: TGCGCCAGCAGCTTGTACGCGGGGAATCAGCCCCAGCATTTT. It specifies CASSLYAGNQPQHF.

There are a few counts of this clone. The chain is built from TRBV7-2 and TRBJ1-6, with a weak D call TRBD1 (6 bases). Germline V gene lookup returns CDR1 SGHTA and CDR2 FQGNSA. This CDR3 comprises 15 residues. V was clipped by 5 bases and J by 7 bases, with 15 bases between them. CDR3 sequence (DNA): TGTGCCAGCAGCACCCCGACAGGAAGGAATTCACCCCTCCACTTT. Translation gives CASSTPTGRNSPLHF.

The gene calls are TRBV6-5 and TRBJ1-1; the D is unclear. The V gene's germline CDR1 is MNHEY and CDR2 SVGAGI. CDR3 length equals 13 residues. Trimming took 5 bases from V and 6 from J, leaving 13 bases between them. The CDR3 protein is CASSARRIAEAFF. The CDR3 DNA follows: TGTGCCAGCAGTGCCCGGCGGATCGCTGAAGCTTTCTTT.

This clone was observed a few times. V is TRBV5-4 and J is TRBJ1-1; no reliable D call. V shed 5 bases and J shed 1 base, with 9 bases lying between them. The CDR3 covers 13 residues. Germline V gives CDR1 SGHNT, CDR2 YYREEE (reference sequence). CDR3 nucleotide sequence: TGTGCCAGCAGGACTGTAAGGAACACTGAAGCTTTCTTT. Translation gives CASRTVRNTEAFF.